This record covers a single T cell receptor beta chain. V was cut by 2 bases and J by 4 bases, with 11 bases left in between. Germline CDR1 reads DFQATT; CDR2 reads SNEGSKA (reference sequence). The CDR3 consists of 13 residues. The sequenced template was RNA, covering the TCR beta CDR3 region. Investigators did first-round RT-PCR with HTBI primers, then second-round multiplex PCR. One entry per CDR3 protein results from TCRdb running MiXCR on the multiplex PCR reads. Of 1 million to 1.3 million distinct CDR3 sequences detected, about two fifths appear once; the ten largest clones hold 8.5% to 14%. The data originate from a study of Graves' ophthalmopathy and Graves' hyperthyroidism.

The chain carries TRBV20-1 and TRBJ1-1, with D maybe TRBD1 (6 bases). The source is an adult man with Graves' hyperthyroidism. Sample: peripheral blood or thyroid tissue (not recorded which). The DNA of the CDR3 is TGCAGTGCTAGAACGGGAGGGGGCACTGAAGCTTTCTTT. It encodes CSARTGGGTEAFF.